These 30 T cell receptor beta chains came from one sample sequenced in a study of OX40 agonist ivuxolimab in advanced cancers. Method: immunoSEQ multiplex PCR; TCRdb's copy keeps in-frame clones and lacks some. The data show more than 60,000 clones, with 84% seen just once and around 25% held by the top ten. This material consisted of CD4+ or CD8+ T cells sorted from blood, taken in a trial of the OX40 agonist ivuxolimab. The receptor set was obtained from an adult with an advanced solid tumor such as melanoma, head and neck, liver or kidney cancer.

The chain carries TRBV4-1 and TRBJ2-3, with 7 bases matching TRBD1. The V gene end was trimmed by 0 bases and the J gene end by 2 bases; junction bases not matched to a gene: 5. CDR1 and CDR2 (germline): MGHRA, YSYEKL. This CDR3 contains 16 residues. The CDR3 DNA is TGCGCCAGCAGCCAAGAATCGGGGACAGCCACAGATACGCAGTATTTT. It yields the protein CASSQESGTATDTQYF.

In this sample, this clone turned up once. The gene calls are TRBV9 and TRBJ2-7; 7 positions match TRBD2. Germline CDR1 SGDLS, CDR2 YYNGEE. J was trimmed by 2 bases and V by 0 bases; bases with no gene match: 5. This CDR3 region has 15 residues. The CDR3 nucleotides read TGTGCCAGCAGCGTAGGGGGAGGGGAAACCTACGAGCAGTACTTC. Its translation is CASSVGGGETYEQYF.

The chain recombines TRBV2 with TRBJ2-7; a possible D gene is TRBD2 (6 bases). V lost 0 bases and J 0 bases, leaving 9 bases between the germline ends. Germline V CDR1 and CDR2: SNHLY, FYNNEI. This CDR3 comprises 15 residues. The CDR3 bases are TGTGCCAGCAGTGAAGCGGGACTCCCCTCCTACGAGCAGTACTTC. This encodes CASSEAGLPSYEQYF.

The CDR3 reads CASSPLAGEAYEQYF. CDR3 in DNA: TGTGCCAGCAGCCCCCTGGCCGGGGAGGCCTACGAGCAGTACTTC. The chain links TRBV11-3 to TRBJ2-7; D may be TRBD2 (6 bases). From germline, CDR1 is SGHNT and CDR2 YENEEA. With 5 bases removed from V and 2 bases from J, the gap between germline ends came to 16 bases. This CDR3 region has 15 residues.

The V gene is TRBV27, the J gene TRBJ2-3; 16 bases match TRBD2. The CDR3 runs 18 residues. Looked up from germline, CDR1 is MNHEY and CDR2 is SMNVEV (reference sequence). Trimming at V came to 1 base and at J to 4 bases, leaving 5 bases not matched to a gene. CDR3 sequence (DNA): TGTGCCAGCAGTTTATTAGGGACTAGCGGGAGGGTGGCAGATACGCAGTATTTT. Translation gives CASSLLGTSGRVADTQYF.

This rearrangement joins TRBV5-6 to TRBJ1-1; D is perhaps TRBD1 (5 bases). With 4 bases removed from V and 7 bases from J, the gap between germline ends came to 11 bases. Per germline, CDR1 SGHDT and CDR2 YYEEEE. The CDR3 length is 12 residues. CDR3 bases: TGTGCCAGCAGCCTCCGGGACCGTGAAGCTTTCTTT. This codes for CASSLRDREAFF. The variable domain in full, with the rest retrieved from reference TRBV5-6 and TRBJ1-1, is DAGVTQSPTHLIKTRGQQVTLRCSPKSGHDTVSWYQQALGQGPQFIFQYYEEEERQRGNFPDRFSGHQFPNYSSELNVNALLLGDSALYLCASSLRDREAFFGQGTRLTVV.

The CDR3 sequence: CASRGQGRFNTGELFF. As DNA, the CDR3 is TGTGCCAGCAGAGGACAGGGGCGGTTTAACACCGGGGAGCTGTTTTTT. The chain joins TRBV2 to TRBJ2-2; 9 bases are a match to TRBD1. Looked up from germline, CDR1 is SNHLY and CDR2 is FYNNEI. The CDR3 runs to 16 residues. Trimming at V came to 6 bases and at J to 2 bases, leaving 7 bases not matched to a gene.

The genes are TRBV6-1 and TRBJ2-7; possibly TRBD2 for D (5 bases). Per germline, CDR1 MNHNS and CDR2 SASEGT. Trimming removed 1 base from V and 7 bases from J, with 17 bases in between. The CDR3 contains 15 residues. In DNA, the CDR3 is TGTGCCAGCAGTGAAGTCGCGGTCTCCTCGGGAGAGCAGTACTTC. Amino acids: CASSEVAVSSGEQYF.

This chain joins TRBV5-8 and TRBJ1-4, with 7 bases identical to TRBD1. Trimming took 1 base from V and 5 from J; bases not matched to a gene: 8. Germline-derived CDR1 and CDR2 are SGHTS and YDEGEE. The CDR3 covers 16 residues. CDR3 region: CASSLRQGVLNEKLFF. CDR3 sequence (DNA): TGTGCCAGCAGCTTGCGACAGGGAGTATTGAATGAAAAACTGTTTTTT. Variable domain in full (rest from reference TRBV5-8 and TRBJ1-4): EAGVTQSPTHLIKTRGQQATLRCSPISGHTSVYWYQQALGLGLQFLLWYDEGEERNRGNFPPRFSGRQFPNYSSELNVNALELEDSALYLCASSLRQGVLNEKLFFGSGTQLSVL.

The genes are TRBV30 and TRBJ1-2; 10 bases are a match to TRBD1. The ends lost 3 bases at V and 4 bases at J; junction bases unmatched: 5. Germline values: CDR1 GTSNPN, CDR2 SVGIG (reference sequence). This CDR3 has 14 amino acids. Here the CDR3 reads CAWRTGGNSYGYTF. The CDR3 coding sequence is TGTGCCTGGAGGACAGGGGGCAATAGCTATGGCTACACCTTC.

The rearrangement uses TRBV7-9 and TRBJ2-5; D remains unclear. Trimming removed 3 bases at V and 5 bases at J, with 10 bases between. Germline lookup yields CDR1 SEHNR and CDR2 FQNEAQ (reference sequence). CDR3 length equals 13 residues. The CDR3 region is CASSLAGTETQYF. CDR3 in DNA: TGTGCCAGCAGCTTGGCCGGAACGGAGACCCAGTACTTC.

This clone has a single count. J is TRBJ2-5 and V is TRBV7-9; perhaps TRBD1 as D (6 bases). The CDR3 spans 13 residues. V lost 2 bases and J 9 bases, leaving 13 bases between the germline ends. CDR1 and CDR2 (germline): SEHNR, FQNEAQ (reference sequence). CDR3 nucleotide sequence: TGTGCCAGCAGCTTAACAGGGCCGGATTCCCAGTACTTC. As protein: CASSLTGPDSQYF.

This clone was detected only a few times. J is TRBJ2-5 and V is TRBV30, with 10 bases lining up with TRBD2. CDR3 length equals 14 residues. Germline V gene sequence: CDR1 GTSNPN, CDR2 SVGIG (reference sequence). Germline trimming cut 3 bases from V and 5 bases from J; bases unmatched to any gene: 6. The CDR3 DNA sequence: TGTGCCTGGAGCCTAGCGGGGGTAGGGGAGACCCAGTACTTC. It codes for CAWSLAGVGETQYF.

This chain uses TRBV2 with TRBJ1-1; TRBD1 matches 8 bases. The CDR3 is 13 residues long. The germline V gene encodes CDR1 SNHLY and CDR2 FYNNEI. With 6 bases clipped from V and 1 base from J, the junction kept 1 base outside the gene matches. The DNA for the CDR3 is TGTGCCAGCAGGGGGACAGGGAACACTGAAGCTTTCTTT. Its translation: CASRGTGNTEAFF.

J is TRBJ2-7 and V is TRBV27; 7 bases align to TRBD2. V was clipped by 4 bases and J by 3 bases; unmatched bases: 3. The germline CDR1 and CDR2 sequences are MNHEY and SMNVEV (reference sequence). This CDR3 is 13 amino acids long. The CDR3 DNA sequence: TGTGCCAGCAGTTCGGGACTATTCTACGAGCAGTACTTC. Residues: CASSSGLFYEQYF.

The rearrangement uses TRBV6-5 and TRBJ1-1; 11 bases fit TRBD1. The ends lost 4 bases at V and 4 bases at J; junction bases unmatched: 8. The germline V gene has CDR1 MNHEY and CDR2 SVGAGI. There are 16 residues in the CDR3. The DNA of the CDR3 is TGTGCCAGCAGTTCAACCCGGACAGGGGGCCTCACTGAAGCTTTCTTT. Its protein is CASSSTRTGGLTEAFF.

This sequence joins TRBV7-9 and TRBJ2-5, with D tentatively TRBD2 (6 bases). Trimming pared 3 bases from V and 2 bases from J, leaving 10 bases between. Germline V lookup: CDR1 SEHNR, CDR2 FQNEAQ (reference sequence). This CDR3 is 14 amino acids long. The CDR3 DNA follows: TGTGCCAGCAGCTTGGCCCTAGCGCAAGAGACCCAGTACTTC. Encoded protein: CASSLALAQETQYF.

This clone has more than one count but fewer than ten. The chain combines TRBV7-9 with TRBJ2-1; the match to TRBD2 covers 8 bases. Trimming at V came to 3 bases and at J to 3 bases, leaving 10 bases not matched to a gene. This CDR3 is built from 17 residues. Germline V lookup: CDR1 SEHNR, CDR2 FQNEAQ (reference sequence). Here the CDR3 DNA reads TGTGCCAGCAGCTTCGAATGGCGGGAGGTGGGCTACAATGAGCAGTTCTTC. It yields the protein CASSFEWREVGYNEQFF.

The chain recombines TRBV15 with TRBJ1-5, with 7 positions matching TRBD1. The germline V gene has CDR1 LNHNV and CDR2 YYDKDF (reference sequence). J was trimmed by 4 bases and V by 1 base; bases with no gene match: 13. The CDR3 totals 18 residues. The CDR3 spells CATSRGRGQTLRNQPQHF. The CDR3 DNA reads TGTGCCACCAGCAGAGGCCGGGGACAGACCTTAAGAAATCAGCCCCAGCATTTT. Looking up the rest from reference TRBV15 and TRBJ1-5 gives the full variable domain: DAMVIQNPRYQVTQFGKPVTLSCSQTLNHNVMYWYQQKSSQAPKLLFHYYDKDFNNEADTPDNFQSRRPNTSFCFLDIRSPGLGDTAMYLCATSRGRGQTLRNQPQHFGDGTRLSIL.

This rearrangement joins TRBV15 to TRBJ1-2; D remains ambiguous. Germline-derived CDR1 and CDR2 are LNHNV and YYDKDF (reference sequence). V was shortened by 3 bases and J by 6 bases, with 11 bases between the two germline ends. The CDR3 is made up of 13 amino acids. The CDR3 DNA is TGTGCCACCAGCAGGCGTGGGTCCGATGGCTACACCTTC. It is translated as CATSRRGSDGYTF.

V is TRBV2 and J is TRBJ2-7, with unresolved D. This CDR3 has 12 amino acids. Germline V gives CDR1 SNHLY, CDR2 FYNNEI. The V gene lost 3 bases and the J gene lost 2 bases, with 5 bases spanning the gap. The DNA for the CDR3 is TGTGCCAGCAGTGAGGTGCCCTACGAGCAGTACTTC. Translated, it gives CASSEVPYEQYF.

This chain connects TRBV7-9 to TRBJ2-3, with TRBD1 identical over 9 bases. V was pared by 6 bases and J by 2 bases, with 6 bases of the junction left unmatched. This CDR3 is 15 amino acids long. CDR1 and CDR2 from the germline V gene are SEHNR and FQNEAQ (reference sequence). This CDR3 reads CASRHRDRVTDTQYF. The CDR3, as DNA: TGTGCCAGCAGGCACCGGGACAGGGTCACAGATACGCAGTATTTT.

V usage is TRBV5-5 and J usage is TRBJ1-5; D is perhaps TRBD1 (6 bases). The V gene lost 0 bases and the J gene lost 1 base, with 11 bases spanning the gap. CDR1 is SGHKS and CDR2 is YYEKEE in the germline V gene (reference sequence). This CDR3 region has 16 residues. CDR3 bases: TGTGCCAGCAGCTTGGCGGGGGGCCGGAGCAATCAGCCCCAGCATTTT. Protein sequence: CASSLAGGRSNQPQHF.

Only a few counts were recorded for this clone. This rearrangement joins TRBV5-1 to TRBJ2-4, with D possibly matching TRBD2 (6 bases). CDR1 and CDR2 from the germline V gene are SGHRS and YFSETQ. The CDR3 covers 14 residues. Trimming cost V 3 bases and J 0 bases, with 7 bases left between them. CDR3 protein: CASSYSGAKNIQYF. The CDR3 DNA reads as TGCGCCAGCAGCTATAGCGGAGCCAAAAACATTCAGTACTTC.

Note on this clone: Other DNA sequences in the sample encode the same CDR3. This chain joins TRBV5-1 and TRBJ2-7; 9 nucleotides match TRBD1. CDR3 length: 13 amino acids. CDR1 is SGHRS, CDR2 YFSETQ, per germline. V was clipped by 4 bases and J by 7 bases; unmatched bases: 6. As DNA, the CDR3 is TGCGCCAGCAGCCCGGGACAGGGTGGTGAGCAGTACTTC. It codes for CASSPGQGGEQYF.

The chain combines TRBV19 with TRBJ2-7; TRBD2 matches 10 bases. The CDR3 totals 14 residues. The ends lost 7 bases at V and 6 bases at J; junction bases unmatched: 9. Germline CDR1 LNHDA, CDR2 SQIVND (reference sequence). As DNA, the CDR3 is TGTGCCAGTAAACCCGGGACTAGCGTCGGCGAGCAGTACTTC. Translating gives CASKPGTSVGEQYF.

This clone has a single count. V gene TRBV27 combines with J gene TRBJ2-1; 9 nucleotides line up with TRBD2. The germline V gene has CDR1 MNHEY and CDR2 SMNVEV (reference sequence). The CDR3 has 18 residues. The J segment lost 3 bases and the V segment lost 0 bases, leaving 9 bases of the junction unmatched. CDR3 in amino acids: CASSLSLLRTSVYNEQFF. For the CDR3, the DNA is TGTGCCAGCAGTTTATCGCTTCTCCGGACTAGCGTCTACAATGAGCAGTTCTTC.

The rearrangement links TRBV29-1 to TRBJ1-1; 9 positions match TRBD1. Germline lookup yields CDR1 SQVTM and CDR2 ANQGSEA. CDR3 length equals 14 residues. With V trimmed by 7 bases and J by 3 bases, 9 bases remained unmatched. CDR3 in amino acids: CSGAQGASDTEAFF. CDR3 DNA sequence: TGCAGCGGGGCACAGGGGGCGTCGGACACTGAAGCTTTCTTT.

The chain has TRBV27 and TRBJ1-2; D may be TRBD1 (5 bases). The germline gives CDR1 MNHEY, CDR2 SMNVEV (reference sequence). Trimming took off 5 bases at V and 8 bases at J, with 15 bases between the two ends. This CDR3 spans 13 amino acids. CDR3 nucleotide sequence: TGTGCCAGCAGTCCAGGACATAATAGCGGCTACACCTTC. Protein product: CASSPGHNSGYTF.

The V and J genes are TRBV5-6 and TRBJ2-7; the D is unclear. The length of the CDR3 is 13 residues. The V gene's germline CDR1 is SGHDT and CDR2 YYEEEE. V was clipped by 0 bases and J by 2 bases, with 6 bases between them. DNA of the CDR3: TGTGCCAGCAGCTTGGATACCCCCTACGAGCAGTACTTC. Translation: CASSLDTPYEQYF.